This T cell receptor beta chain came from a study of OX40 agonist ivuxolimab in advanced cancers. Overall study: Ivuxolimab doses were 0.01, 0.1, 0.3, 1.5, 3 or 10 mg/kg every 2 weeks.

This CDR3 has 16 amino acids. V was shortened by 4 bases and J by 0 bases, with 16 bases between the two germline ends. Germline CDR1 is GTSNPN and CDR2 is SVGIG (reference sequence). As for this clone: Its specificity is unknown.

Regarding the study as a whole: More expanded clones were found, on average, in CD8+ than in CD4+ T cells.

Using immunoSEQ multiplex PCR, the repertoire was profiled, and TCRdb retains in-frame clones only, with some absent. The top ten hold just under 6.5% of the sample, which has approximately 60,000 clones, 77% seen once. The chain links TRBV30 to TRBJ1-3; perhaps TRBD1 as D (6 bases). The input for sequencing was CD4+ or CD8+ T cells sorted from blood, taken in a trial of the OX40 agonist ivuxolimab. The origin of this receptor is an adult with an advanced solid tumor such as melanoma, head and neck, liver or kidney cancer. The CDR3 spells CAWTPRGGNSGNTIYF. The CDR3, as DNA: TGTGCCTGGACCCCTAGGGGGGGGAACTCTGGAAACACCATATATTTT.